Within the sample, the clone carrying this T cell receptor (beta chain) is medium-sized. The data derive from a study of blood T cell repertoires in COVID-19. The CDR3 sequence is 13 residues long. V was clipped by 6 bases and J by 2 bases; unmatched bases: 3. Looked up from germline, CDR1 is MDHEN and CDR2 is SYDVKM. In the source study's methods: Quantification of nucleated cells was approximated via reference gene primer amplification. The protocol was immunoSEQ multiplex PCR, while the TCRdb copy is restricted to in-frame clones and leaves out a portion. V and J calls and clone size are given by that table; D and trimming were obtained from the DNA. The table lists some 83,000 clones, under 90% of them singletons.

The receptor was derived from an elderly man with acute or convalescent COVID-19. The chain joins TRBV28 to TRBJ1-2; 7 bases line up with TRBD1. What was sequenced was peripheral blood. CDR3 DNA: TGTGCCAGCAGACCACAGGGGAACTATGGCTACACCTTC. Amino acids: CASRPQGNYGYTF.